This TCR beta chain was observed in a study of cytomegalovirus exposure and HLA in healthy donors. The V segment lost 0 bases and the J segment 5 bases; nucleotides outside the gene matches: 10. The CDR3 spans 16 residues. Germline V lookup: CDR1 SGHRS, CDR2 YFSETQ. This PCR relied on a set of 60 Vbeta primers and 13 Jbeta primers. The data were produced by immunoSEQ multiplex PCR, yet TCRdb's version contains in-frame clones alone and is incomplete. The data show nearly 100,000 clones, with roughly three quarters seen just once and around 20% held by the top ten. Specimen: PBMCs. The chain combines TRBV5-1 with TRBJ2-7; 8 bases agree with TRBD2. The origin of this receptor is a woman in her sixties or seventies in good health and CMV-seropositive. The CDR3 sequence: CASSLAMASGPDEQYF. As DNA, the CDR3 is TGCGCCAGCAGCTTGGCCATGGCTAGCGGGCCTGACGAGCAGTACTTC.